This entry features one T cell receptor beta chain sequence. The antigen is undetermined. The data stem from a study of identifying expanded T cells in peripheral blood. Method: immunoSEQ multiplex PCR; TCRdb's copy keeps in-frame clones and lacks some. This table holds approximately 110,000 clones, around 89% found once. Healthy donors had no documented immune events, such as infections, while sampled. Germline CDR1 MDHEN, CDR2 SYDVKM. This CDR3 has 14 residues. V lost 3 bases and J lost 3, with 11 bases in between. Whole-study findings and limits: Differentially abundant clones: about 1.3 between replicates, roughly 16 at about 13 days, 19 at four. Roughly two-week clone count variance significantly increased as total template count grew.

This sequence was found in a person between 18 and 75 years old in good health. The genes are TRBV28 and TRBJ1-1, with D uncertain. The sample comprised blood. The CDR3 DNA sequence: TGTGCCAGCAGTTTTTCTCTTCTAGACACTGAAGCTTTCTTT. Protein product: CASSFSLLDTEAFF.